These 10 T cell receptor beta chains were sequenced from one sample in a study of T cell responses to AZD1222 COVID-19 vaccine (dated by TCRdb to about 2021). Preparation of the library involved the immunoSEQ multiplex PCR assay. As stored in TCRdb, this immuneACCESS dataset retains in-frame rearrangements with V and J assigned. A fraction of the clones does not appear; measured against another copy, unresolved V genes explain less than half of the discrepancy, and the remainder lacks a known reason. Counted in this sample were about 90,000 clones; 80% to 90% of them appeared once. The ten top clones hold roughly 15% of the sample. What this sample's time point label stands for: baseline before first vaccination. Sample: peripheral blood, taken on day 0 of AZD1222 vaccination. These receptors were obtained from an adult in good health.

This clone appeared a few times. The chain couples TRBV5-1 to TRBJ2-2; unclear D gene. Germline CDR1 reads SGHRS; CDR2 reads YFSETQ. V was trimmed by 4 bases and J by 6 bases, leaving 10 bases between them. The length of the CDR3 is 13 residues. CDR3 sequence reads: CASSPVAAGELFF. The DNA for the CDR3 is TGCGCCAGCAGCCCAGTGGCAGCCGGGGAGCTGTTTTTT.

The chain employs TRBV4-2 and TRBJ1-1; the match to TRBD1 covers 7 bases. The CDR3 contains 14 residues. V shed 6 bases and J 5 bases; nucleotides not matched to a gene: 9. Germline-derived CDR1 and CDR2 are LGHNA and YNFKEQ. CDR3 DNA: TGTGCCAGCAGGACGACAGGGTCGAGGACTGAAGCTTTCTTT. As protein: CASRTTGSRTEAFF.

The J gene is TRBJ1-1, the V gene TRBV29-1, with a weak D call TRBD1 (6 bases). This CDR3 contains 13 residues. V was shortened by 4 bases and J by 0 bases, with 9 bases between the two germline ends. The germline V gene encodes CDR1 SQVTM and CDR2 ANQGSEA. The CDR3 region has the DNA TGCAGCGTTGCGACAGGTATGAACACTGAAGCTTTCTTT. Translating gives CSVATGMNTEAFF.

V gene TRBV5-6 combines with J gene TRBJ1-3; TRBD1 aligns across 10 bases. V gave up 4 bases and J gave up 4 bases; unmatched junction bases: 5. Germline CDR1 reads SGHDT; CDR2 reads YYEEEE. The CDR3 contains 15 residues. CDR3 bases: TGTGCCAGCAGCCGGGACAGGGGCGTCGGAAACACCATATATTTT. It specifies CASSRDRGVGNTIYF.

The chain is built from TRBV6-5 and TRBJ2-2; D gene ambiguous. The CDR3 has 13 residues. Germline assignment: CDR1 MNHEY and CDR2 SVGAGI. Trimming stripped 6 bases from V and 6 bases from J, with 11 bases between. CDR3 nucleotides: TGTGCCAGCAGACCATACGAACCCGGGGAGCTGTTTTTT. Protein sequence: CASRPYEPGELFF.

The rearrangement links TRBV5-6 to TRBJ2-1; 9 bases are a match to TRBD2. Per germline, CDR1 SGHDT and CDR2 YYEEEE. Losses at the gene ends were 2 bases for V and 7 bases for J; bases not matched to a gene: 7. The CDR3 loop spans 15 amino acids. CDR3 loop: CASSFTSGRWNEQFF. CDR3 in DNA: TGTGCCAGCAGCTTTACCAGCGGGAGGTGGAATGAGCAGTTCTTC.

This clone appeared once. The CDR3 region has the DNA TGCGCCAGCAGCTTGGAAGGTGAGCAGTTCTTC. Protein: CASSLEGEQFF. The chain uses TRBV5-1 and TRBJ2-1; D gene unclear. CDR3 length: 11 amino acids. CDR1 and CDR2 from the germline V gene are SGHRS and YFSETQ. Trimming removed 0 bases from V and 9 bases from J, with 4 bases in between. Full variable domain (outside the CDR3, taken from reference TRBV5-1 and TRBJ2-1): KAGVTQTPRYLIKTRGQQVTLSCSPISGHRSVSWYQQTPGQGLQFLFEYFSETQRNKGNFPGRFSGRQFSNSRSEMNVSTLELGDSALYLCASSLEGEQFFGPGTRLTVL.

This clone was recorded a few times. The rearrangement joins TRBV5-4 to TRBJ2-2, with D perhaps TRBD1 (5 bases). This CDR3 is 14 amino acids long. Germline CDR1 and CDR2: SGHNT and YYREEE (reference sequence). The ends were cut back, 4 bases at V and 0 bases at J, with 7 bases in the middle. CDR3 bases: TGTGCCAGCAGCACCAGGGCGAACACCGGGGAGCTGTTTTTT. This translates into CASSTRANTGELFF.

Of note for this clone: This same CDR3 is encoded by further DNA sequences in the sample. V and J are TRBV5-6 and TRBJ2-1; 10 bases are shared with TRBD2. V shed 5 bases, J shed 4 bases, and the junction held 6 bases outside the gene matches. The length of the CDR3 is 15 residues. Germline values: CDR1 SGHDT, CDR2 YYEEEE. The chain's CDR3 is CASREGLAEYNEQFF. In nucleotides, the CDR3 is TGTGCCAGCAGAGAAGGACTAGCGGAATACAATGAGCAGTTCTTC.

The V and J genes are TRBV10-3 and TRBJ2-3; a weak D match, TRBD1 (6 bases). CDR3 length: 15 residues. The V end was cut by 5 bases, the J end by 6 bases, with 18 bases between. CDR1 and CDR2 (germline): ENHRY, SYGVKD. CDR3 bases: TGTGCCATCAGTAACCCGAGACAGGACCGGGATACGCAGTATTTT. It codes for CAISNPRQDRDTQYF.